This T cell receptor (beta chain) is drawn from a study of cytomegalovirus exposure and HLA in healthy donors. PCR was performed using 60 Vbeta and 13 Jbeta primers. Here immunoSEQ multiplex PCR was the method, and the copy in TCRdb shows in-frame clones only, minus some. The data contain 90,000 to 120,000 clones, about 74% of them singletons. V lost 6 bases and J lost 5; bases outside the gene matches: 7. Germline V gives CDR1 SQVTM, CDR2 ANQGSEA. The CDR3 is made up of 14 amino acids. Of note for this clone: As yet, its antigen is unknown.

Study-level results: Earlier analysis found most TCR beta V segments productive about 90% or about 30% of the time. The likely explanation for a cluster of highly shared sequence variants was sequencing artifact.

The genes are TRBV29-1 and TRBJ2-3; 11 bases are shared with TRBD2. This TCR derives from a woman aged 40 to 55 in good health and CMV-seropositive. Sequencing was performed on PBMCs. CDR3: CSVFSGGGRDTQYF. For the CDR3, the DNA is TGCAGCGTCTTTAGCGGGGGGGGAAGAGATACGCAGTATTTT.